This TCR beta chain is from a study of CXCR3-negative and CXCR3-positive naive CD8 T cells (dated by TCRdb to the late 2010s). General notes on the study: In total, about 150 million TRB reads were obtained, which works out to roughly 1.5 +/- 0.3 million reads per library. TRBV-TRBJ cluster analysis included naive subsets from 5 or 6 donors and memory cells from 3 donors. Data from ten to twelve donors, pooled across two independent experiments, went into the diversity and physicochemical repertoire analyses.

Turning to this clonotype: It has no known antigen specificity.

What the research found in general, with its limitations: TRB CDR3s from CXCR3-positive naive cells showed higher hydrophobicity (lower Kidera factor 4), lower energy, and higher strength and volume indices than CXCR3-negative naive cells. Both naive subsets had comparably high repertoire diversity, while memory CD8+ T cells had much lower repertoire diversity. Similar TRBV-TRBJ usage was shown by naive CXCR3-negative and CXCR3-positive cells from the same donor, whereas distinct patterns were shown by memory cells. Freshly isolated PBMCs were used for most assays because CXCR3 expression partially decreased after cryopreservation. Because surface CD5, which is linked to self-reactivity in mice, was comparable between the naive subsets, TCR interaction strength was also inferred from the physicochemical properties of TRB CDR3s.

The sequencing machine was a NextSeq 550. The Human TCR Profiling Kit (MiLaboratory) was used to make UMI-labeled 5' RACE TRB cDNA libraries. cDNA synthesis used the entire amount of extracted RNA, and PCR amplification then used the entire amount of cDNA produced. Libraries were prepared in parallel using an identical number of PCR cycles. The study's own analysis went as follows. With a minimum of two reads required per UMI, MIGEC and MiXCR pulled out about 50,000 +/- 10,000 unique UMI-labeled TRB cDNA molecules from each library. On average, each library contained approximately 40,000 +/- 10,000 functional in-frame TRB CDR3 nucleotide clonotypes without stop codons. Diversity metrics, including normalized Shannon-Wiener and Chao1, were computed in VDJtools after downsampling to 5000 UMI-labeled TRB molecules per sample. Clonotype-size-weighted physicochemical properties of the central five CDR3 residues (interaction energy, strength, volume and Kidera factor 4) were computed in VDJtools. Reads reprocessed by TCRdb are summarized as one entry per CDR3 protein sequence, and DNA is absent. Clone size and V and J calls follow TCRdb, not the original study. The table for this sample shows 100,000 to 150,000 distinct CDR3 sequences. The ten largest clones take up about 0.48% of the sample.

CDR1 and CDR2 are read off the germline V gene as SQVTM and ANQGSEA. Reading from cysteine to phenylalanine, the CDR3 counts 12 amino acids. No DNA has been recorded. For each CD8+ T cell subset, flow sorting was done in triplicate, and a few hundred thousand cells per subset went directly into RLT lysis buffer. To exclude memory contaminants, naive CD8+ T cells were stringently defined as CD45RO-CCR7+CD27+CD95-. Standard density gradient centrifugation was used to isolate peripheral blood mononuclear cells from buffy coats. A FACSAria III was used to flow-sort naive CXCR3-negative and CXCR3-positive CD8+ T cells. Total RNA was extracted from sorted cells using an RNeasy Mini Kit.

The TCR was taken from a human donor in good health. Some clones in this sample may be carry-over from other donors' samples. Sequenced material: naive CXCR3- CD8+ T cells from blood. Read against the paper, the sample's cell subset or site label means: CD45RO-CCR7+CD27+CD95- naive CD8+ T cells lacking CXCR3 (TNR3-). The chain is assembled from TRBV29-1 and TRBJ2-1; TCRdb calls TRBD1, which cannot be checked without DNA. The CDR3 protein: CSVRTRPNEQFF.